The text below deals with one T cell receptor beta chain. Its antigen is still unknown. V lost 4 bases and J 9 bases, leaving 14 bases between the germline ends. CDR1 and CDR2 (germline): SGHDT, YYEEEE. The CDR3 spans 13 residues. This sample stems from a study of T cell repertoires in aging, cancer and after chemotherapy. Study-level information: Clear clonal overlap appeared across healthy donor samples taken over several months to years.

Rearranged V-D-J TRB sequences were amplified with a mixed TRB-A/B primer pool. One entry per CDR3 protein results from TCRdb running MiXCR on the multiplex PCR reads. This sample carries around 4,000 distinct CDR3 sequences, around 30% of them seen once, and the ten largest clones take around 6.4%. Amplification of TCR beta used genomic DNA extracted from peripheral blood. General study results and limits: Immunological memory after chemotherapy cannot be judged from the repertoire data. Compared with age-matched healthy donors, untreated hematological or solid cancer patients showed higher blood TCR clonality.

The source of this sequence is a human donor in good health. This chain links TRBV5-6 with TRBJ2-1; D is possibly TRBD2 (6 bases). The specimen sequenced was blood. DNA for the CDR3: TGTGCCAGCAGCGGGAGAATCGGGGGTGAGCAGTTCTTC. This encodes CASSGRIGGEQFF.